Listed here are 30 T cell receptor beta chains from one sample, sequenced in a study of T cells in women clearing cervical HPV infection. Method: immunoSEQ multiplex PCR; TCRdb's copy keeps in-frame clones and lacks some. Found here are about 14,000 clones; the top ten clones hold approximately 7.6%. The source material was blood buffy coat. The receptors originated from a woman between 18 and 75 years old with a cervical HPV16 infection that either progressed to CIN3+ or cleared (not recorded which).

A word on this clone: The read ends 3 residues early relative to the CDR3; the germline J gene fills the gap. V usage is TRBV5-4 and J usage is TRBJ2-2; D gene ambiguous. This CDR3 has 13 amino acids. Germline assignment: CDR1 SGHNT and CDR2 YYREEE (reference sequence). The V and J ends lost 0 bases and 5 bases respectively, with 5 bases between them. Partial CDR3 DNA: TGTGCCAGCAGCTTGGTAGGGACCGGGGAG. Residues: CASSLVGTGE. The full CDR3 is CASSLVGTGELFF.

Comments on this clone: Sequencing ends 3 residues short of the CDR3 end; the germline J gene provides the rest. The chain couples TRBV10-1 to TRBJ2-3, with D uncertain. The CDR3 runs to 11 residues. Germline lookup yields CDR1 WNHNN and CDR2 SYGVQD (reference sequence). The sequenced part of the CDR3 DNA is TGCGCCAGCAGTGATTATAGCACG. Translated, it gives CASSDYST. The whole CDR3 protein reads CASSDYSTQYF.

Concerning this clone itself: The read is 3 residues too short to cover the CDR3 end, so that end is filled in from the germline J gene. The chain recombines TRBV19 with TRBJ2-7, with D hard to call. Deletions cut 1 base from V and 4 bases from J, with 5 bases between. This CDR3 contains 12 residues. Germline V gene sequence: CDR1 LNHDA, CDR2 SQIVND (reference sequence). Incomplete CDR3 DNA: TGTGCCAGTAGTATAGGAGGTTACGAG. Amino acid sequence: CASSIGGYE. The CDR3 reads in full as CASSIGGYEQYF.

Turning to this clone: The CDR3 is cut off 3 residues early in the read; its end comes from the germline J gene. The chain links TRBV6-1 to TRBJ1-1; TRBD1 might be the D (6 bases). Per germline, CDR1 MNHNS and CDR2 SASEGT. V gave up 4 bases and J gave up 1 base, with 10 bases separating them. The CDR3 has 14 residues. The sequenced part of the CDR3 DNA is TGTGCCAGCAGTGGGACAGTGACGAACACTGAA. Translating gives CASSGTVTNTE. The full-length CDR3 reads as CASSGTVTNTEAFF.

In the case of this clone: The read terminates 3 residues ahead of where the CDR3 ends, so the germline J gene completes it. The rearrangement uses TRBV29-1 and TRBJ2-5; 13 bases match TRBD2. The germline V gene has CDR1 SQVTM and CDR2 ANQGSEA. V was clipped by 4 bases and J by 2 bases; unmatched bases: 4. This CDR3 has 15 residues. The CDR3: CSVARTSGRQETQYF. CDR3 bases read: TGCAGCGTTGCCCGGACTAGCGGGAGACAAGAGACC.

Notes on this clone: The CDR3 end falls 3 residues outside the read, so it is completed with the germline J gene. The V gene is TRBV20-1, the J gene TRBJ2-7; D possibly corresponds to TRBD2 (6 bases). CDR1 is DFQATT, CDR2 SNEGSKA, per germline (reference sequence). Trimming cost V 5 bases and J 2 bases, with 13 bases left between them. The CDR3 covers 13 residues. CDR3 protein: CSAVTGLTYEQYF. Incomplete CDR3 DNA: TGCAGTGCTGTAACGGGACTCACCTACGAG.

In regard to this clone: The sequenced fragment ends 3 residues before the CDR3 boundary, so the rest is inferred from the germline J gene. Distinct nucleotide sequences in the sample also encode this CDR3. The chain recombines TRBV7-3 with TRBJ2-1; D possibly corresponds to TRBD1 (5 bases). The CDR3 runs 13 residues. The V gene lost 3 bases and the J gene lost 4 bases, with 7 bases spanning the gap. Germline V gene lookup returns CDR1 SGHTA and CDR2 FQGTGA. The sequenced CDR3 bases are TGTGCCAGCAGCTTGGGGCTGTACAATGAG. Protein sequence: CASSLGLYNE. The complete CDR3 reads CASSLGLYNEQFF.

This clone is medium-sized by frequency. The sequence runs out 3 residues before the end of the CDR3; the remainder is reconstructed from the germline J gene. V and J are TRBV29-1 and TRBJ1-1, with D uncertain. Germline lookup yields CDR1 SQVTM and CDR2 ANQGSEA. V lost 1 base, J lost 7 bases, and 10 bases lay in between. The CDR3 extends over 12 amino acids. This CDR3 is CSVEVKAVEAFF. The DNA read from the CDR3 is TGCAGCGTTGAAGTCAAGGCCGTTGAA.

Details on this clone: The read terminates 3 residues before the CDR3 end, so the remaining end is supplied by the germline J gene. The V and J genes are TRBV20-1 and TRBJ1-1, with TRBD1 as a possible D gene (5 bases). Germline assignment: CDR1 DFQATT and CDR2 SNEGSKA (reference sequence). V gave up 5 bases and J gave up 0 bases, with 10 bases separating them. The CDR3 covers 13 residues. The covered CDR3 bases are TGCAGTGCTGGGGGGTTGGTGAACACTGAA. This sequence encodes CSAGGLVNTE. The CDR3 reads in full as CSAGGLVNTEAFF.

With respect to this clone: The read ends 3 residues before the CDR3 terminus; that terminus is restored from the germline J gene. This chain uses TRBV20-1 with TRBJ2-7; D is perhaps TRBD2 (5 bases). V dropped 5 bases and J dropped 3 bases, with 17 bases sitting between them. This CDR3 region has 14 residues. The germline V gene has CDR1 DFQATT and CDR2 SNEGSKA (reference sequence). CDR3 DNA (partial): TGCAGTGCTCAGAACCCGGGGAACAACTACGAG. Translation gives CSAQNPGNNYE. The whole CDR3 sequence reads CSAQNPGNNYEQYF.

This CDR3 is CASSLQESTDTQYF. CDR3 DNA, as far as it was read: TGCGCCAGCAGCTTACAGGAAAGCACAGATACG. The chain uses TRBV5-1 and TRBJ2-3; a possible D gene is TRBD1 (5 bases). The read is 3 residues too short to cover the CDR3 end, so that end is filled in from the germline J gene. CDR1 and CDR2 (germline): SGHRS, YFSETQ. Trimming pared 2 bases from V and 0 bases from J, leaving 7 bases between. The CDR3 is 14 residues long.

As concerns this clone: The read halts 3 residues ahead of the CDR3 end, with the missing end drawn from the germline J gene. The rearrangement uses TRBV19 and TRBJ2-6; D might be TRBD2 (6 bases). CDR3 length equals 16 residues. The V end was cut by 3 bases, the J end by 0 bases, with 9 bases between. Germline-derived CDR1 and CDR2 are LNHDA and SQIVND (reference sequence). CDR3 sequence reads: CASSMQGLSGANVLTF. The sequenced CDR3 bases are TGTGCCAGTAGTATGCAGGGACTCTCTGGGGCCAACGTC.

Comments on this clone: The CDR3 end is not reached by the read, which stops 3 residues before it; the germline J gene fills it in. The chain couples TRBV18 to TRBJ2-3; 7 bases line up with TRBD2. In germline, CDR1 is KGHSH, CDR2 LQKENI. This CDR3 region has 19 residues. The DNA read from the CDR3 is TGTGCCAGCTCACCCCGGACTAGTGTGGGGAATAGGTACCAAGAGACG. This sequence encodes CASSPRTSVGNRYQET. The CDR3 as a whole reads CASSPRTSVGNRYQETQYF.

The CDR3 sequence is CSARGQGLVANEKLFF. CDR3 DNA (partial): TGCAGTGCTAGAGGTCAGGGTTTGGTAGCTAATGAAAAA. The gene calls are TRBV20-1 and TRBJ1-4; possibly TRBD1 for D (5 bases). The CDR3 goes on 3 residues after the read ends, and that part is filled in from the germline J gene. Germline loops: CDR1 DFQATT, CDR2 SNEGSKA (reference sequence). Trimming cost V 1 base and J 3 bases, with 15 bases left between them. The CDR3 is 16 amino acids.

The CDR3 is CASSLAPGHSNYGYTF. Incomplete CDR3 DNA: TGCGCCAGCAGCTTGGCGCCGGGACACTCCAACTATGGC. This chain links TRBV5-1 with TRBJ1-2; D perhaps matches TRBD1 (6 bases). The read stops 3 residues short of the end of the CDR3; the missing end is completed from the germline J gene. Germline CDR1 is SGHRS and CDR2 is YFSETQ. CDR3 length: 16 amino acids. Trimming shortened V by 0 bases and J by 2 bases, and 14 bases separated the two germline ends.

As for this clone: Read data end 3 residues before the CDR3 end; the end is taken from the germline J gene. The chain links TRBV19 to TRBJ2-1; D gene uncertain. CDR3 length: 15 residues. Trimming removed 8 bases from V and 2 bases from J, with 16 bases in between. The germline V gene encodes CDR1 LNHDA and CDR2 SQIVND (reference sequence). This CDR3 is CASGLGQAPYNEQFF. The covered CDR3 bases are TGTGCCAGTGGGTTAGGGCAGGCCCCCTACAATGAG.

In the case of this clone: The read is 3 residues too short to cover the CDR3 end, so that end is filled in from the germline J gene. This chain connects TRBV7-9 to TRBJ2-7; possible D gene TRBD1, 5 bases. Germline V gene sequence: CDR1 SEHNR, CDR2 FQNEAQ (reference sequence). Trimming pared 0 bases from V and 2 bases from J, leaving 11 bases between. This CDR3 has 15 amino acids. The CDR3 bases that were read are TGTGCCAGCAGCTTAGCGTCGGCAGGGCCCTACGAG. It encodes CASSLASAGPYE. The full-length CDR3 reads as CASSLASAGPYEQYF.

Notes on this clone: The read gets to within 3 residues of the CDR3 end, and the germline J gene fills in the rest. The chain combines TRBV7-6 with TRBJ2-1; D is unclear. V was clipped by 2 bases and J by 0 bases, with 17 bases between them. The CDR3 has 18 residues. Germline loops: CDR1 SGHVS, CDR2 FNYEAQ. The covered CDR3 bases are TGTGCCAGCAGCTTAAGGCAGGTCCCTCCGAGCTCCTACAATGAG. Protein: CASSLRQVPPSSYNE. The full CDR3 sequence reads CASSLRQVPPSSYNEQFF.

Turning to this clone: The CDR3 end lies 3 residues beyond the end of the read and is filled in from the germline J gene. The rearrangement uses TRBV6-2 or TRBV6-3 and TRBJ2-1; no reliable D call. Per the germline V gene, CDR1 is MNHEY and CDR2 is SVGEGT. Trimming took 2 bases from V and 0 from J, leaving 2 bases between them. CDR3 length: 13 residues. The CDR3 loop is CASSYRSYNEQFF. The sequenced CDR3 bases are TGTGCCAGCAGTTACCGCTCCTACAATGAG.

To note about this clone: The CDR3 extends 3 residues past the end of the read, so its final part is completed from the germline J gene. V gene TRBV7-3 combines with J gene TRBJ2-1, with 9 bases aligning to TRBD2. There are 19 residues in the CDR3. The ends lost 1 base at V and 7 bases at J; junction bases unmatched: 17. Germline values: CDR1 SGHTA, CDR2 FQGTGA. CDR3 bases read: TGTGCCAGCAGCTTAAGTCGGGCGGGAGGGATGTACGTAGGGAATGAG. Amino acids: CASSLSRAGGMYVGNE. The whole CDR3 is CASSLSRAGGMYVGNEQFF.

On this clone: The read ends 3 residues shy of where the CDR3 ends; the end is completed using the germline J gene. The J gene is TRBJ2-4, the V gene TRBV13, with 9 positions matching TRBD2. The V gene's germline CDR1 is PRHDT and CDR2 FYEKMQ (reference sequence). CDR3 size: 15 residues. The CDR3 bases that were read are TGTGCCAGCAGCTTATTCGCGGCTAGCGGGACTTTT. Protein sequence: CASSLFAASGTF. The complete CDR3 reads CASSLFAASGTFQYF.

Of note for this clone: The sequence runs out 3 residues before the end of the CDR3; the remainder is reconstructed from the germline J gene. The chain employs TRBV19 and TRBJ2-4, with D possibly TRBD2 on 5 matching bases. Germline V gene data show CDR1 as LNHDA and CDR2 as SQIVND (reference sequence). Trimming shortened V by 7 bases and J by 1 base, and 14 bases separated the two germline ends. The CDR3 sequence is 15 residues long. This chain's CDR3 is CASTKPSGAKNIQYF. CDR3 DNA (partial): TGTGCCAGTACCAAACCTTCGGGGGCCAAAAACATT.

Remarks on this clone: The read ends 3 residues shy of where the CDR3 ends; the end is completed using the germline J gene. This chain connects TRBV19 to TRBJ1-2; no clear D gene. The CDR3 spans 12 residues. Looked up from germline, CDR1 is LNHDA and CDR2 is SQIVND (reference sequence). The CDR3 sequence is CASSIVPLGYTF. The sequenced CDR3 bases are TGTGCCAGTAGTATAGTCCCCCTCGGC.

On this clone: The sequenced fragment ends 3 residues before the CDR3 boundary, so the rest is inferred from the germline J gene. V is TRBV2 and J is TRBJ2-2; D is possibly TRBD1 (6 bases). CDR1 and CDR2 (germline): SNHLY, FYNNEI. This CDR3 spans 14 amino acids. The sequenced part of the CDR3 DNA is TGTGCCAGCAGAAACAGGGTGGCCAATGAAAAG. It translates to CASRNRVANEK. The whole CDR3 reads CASRNRVANEKLFF.

The CDR3 is CASSGDRGRPNEKLFF. The part of the CDR3 DNA that was read is TGTGCCAGCAGTGGTGATAGGGGGCGTCCTAATGAAAAG. The V and J genes are TRBV6-1 and TRBJ2-2; 7 bases agree with TRBD1. The read ends 3 residues before the CDR3 terminus; that terminus is restored from the germline J gene. Germline V gives CDR1 MNHNS, CDR2 SASEGT. The CDR3 extends over 16 amino acids.

Concerning this clone: Read coverage stops 3 residues before the CDR3 terminus; the germline J gene supplies the remainder. The rearrangement links TRBV12-3 or TRBV12-4 to TRBJ1-6; no reliable D call. V was shortened by 7 bases and J by 6 bases, with 10 bases between the two germline ends. CDR3 size: 13 residues. The CDR3: CASTQEINSPLHF. CDR3 DNA (partial): TGTGCCAGCACGCAGGAAATTAATTCACCC.

A word on this clone: The read terminates 3 residues ahead of where the CDR3 ends, so the germline J gene completes it. This sequence joins TRBV5-8 and TRBJ1-5, with D perhaps TRBD1 (5 bases). Germline lookup yields CDR1 SGHTS and CDR2 YDEGEE. The CDR3 is made up of 15 amino acids. V was pared by 6 bases and J by 0 bases, with 13 bases between. The CDR3 spells CASIVRAYSNQPQHF. The sequenced CDR3 bases are TGTGCCAGCATCGTCAGGGCCTATAGCAATCAGCCC. The variable domain in full, completed from reference TRBV5-8 and TRBJ1-5, reads EAGVTQSPTHLIKTRGQQATLRCSPISGHTSVYWYQQALGLGLQFLLWYDEGEERNRGNFPPRFSGRQFPNYSSELNVNALELEDSALYLCASIVRAYSNQPQHFGDGTRLSIL.

Worth noting for this clone: The DNA ends 3 residues before the CDR3 does, and the rest of the CDR3 is filled in from the germline J gene. The chain is built from TRBV4-2 and TRBJ2-5, with 8 positions matching TRBD1. The junction had 3 bases not matched to a gene; V was cut back by 1 base and J by 5 bases. The germline CDR1 and CDR2 sequences are LGHNA and YNFKEQ. The CDR3 has 14 residues. The CDR3 loop is CASSQGQGSETQYF. The covered CDR3 bases are TGTGCCAGCAGCCAAGGACAGGGGTCGGAGACC.

Points on this clone: The read stops 3 residues short of the end of the CDR3; the missing end is completed from the germline J gene. The chain employs TRBV7-9 and TRBJ1-2; no firm D call. Per the germline V gene, CDR1 is SEHNR and CDR2 is FQNEAQ (reference sequence). CDR3 length: 10 amino acids. The CDR3 here is CASSYFGYTF. The DNA read from the CDR3 is TGTGCCAGCAGCTACTTCGGC.

In regard to this clone: The CDR3 end falls 3 residues outside the read, so it is completed with the germline J gene. The chain uses TRBV20-1 and TRBJ2-3; 7 bases align to TRBD2. Losses at the gene ends were 0 bases for V and 6 bases for J; bases not matched to a gene: 0. This CDR3 has 12 residues. Germline-derived CDR1 and CDR2 are DFQATT and SNEGSKA (reference sequence). CDR3 DNA, as far as it was read: TGCAGTGCTAGAGACGGGGGGGATACG. Translation: CSARDGGDT. The complete CDR3 sequence is CSARDGGDTQYF.